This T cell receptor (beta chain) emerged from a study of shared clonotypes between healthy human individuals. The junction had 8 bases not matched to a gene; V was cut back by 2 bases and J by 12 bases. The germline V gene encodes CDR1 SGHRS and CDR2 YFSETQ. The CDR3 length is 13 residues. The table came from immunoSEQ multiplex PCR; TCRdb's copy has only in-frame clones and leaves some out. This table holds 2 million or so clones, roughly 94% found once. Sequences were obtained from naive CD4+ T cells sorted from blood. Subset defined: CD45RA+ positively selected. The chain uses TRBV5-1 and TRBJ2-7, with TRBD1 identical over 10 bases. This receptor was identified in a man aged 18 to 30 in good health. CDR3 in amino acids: CASSFGTGEETYF. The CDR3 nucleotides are TGCGCCAGCAGCTTTGGGACAGGGGAAGAGACGTACTTC.